This TCR beta chain was sequenced during a study of shared clonotypes between healthy human individuals. Study background: The people who gave samples were two women and three men aged 18 to 49.

Germline lookup yields CDR1 ENHRY and CDR2 SYGVKD. Trimming at V came to 5 bases and at J to 0 bases, leaving 5 bases not matched to a gene. The CDR3 is made up of 15 amino acids. Among the donors, all were Caucasian adults who lived in Nashville, Tennessee. Notes on the study in general: Shared clonotypes across all four donors exceeded non-shared ones in generation probability. Donor clonotype sharing was expected to depend on sequencing depth.

Sequenced by immunoSEQ multiplex PCR; TCRdb stores in-frame clones only, minus some. This table has about 2.3 million clones, 85% to 95% appearing once. Note on this clone: What it binds is not known.

This TCR came from a man between 18 and 35 years old in good health. Some clones in this sample may be carry-over from other donors' samples. The chain links TRBV10-3 to TRBJ2-5; TRBD1 aligns across 8 bases. Sequencing was performed on naive CD4+ T cells from PBMCs. The subset denotes: CD45RA+ positively selected. The CDR3 is CAISRQGKNQETQYF. For the CDR3, the DNA is TGTGCCATCAGTAGACAGGGGAAAAACCAAGAGACCCAGTACTTC.